The 29 T cell receptor beta chains below all came from one sample that was sequenced in a study of T cells in Graves' hyperthyroidism and ophthalmopathy. There were TCR beta CDR3 regions amplified from RNA transcripts. First-round RT-PCR with HTBI primers amplified the TCR CDR3 region. TCRdb fed the multiplex PCR reads into MiXCR, producing one record per CDR3 protein. The sample holds some 690,000 distinct CDR3 sequences; roughly 17% are singletons and the top ten take roughly a sixth. The sequenced sample consisted of blood. The receptors come from a man over 45 with Graves' hyperthyroidism.

This clonotype has ten or more counts. V and J are TRBV19 and TRBJ2-5; 7 bases are shared with TRBD1. This CDR3 contains 15 residues. CDR1 and CDR2 from the germline V gene are LNHDA and SQIVND (reference sequence). V shed 8 bases and J 4 bases; nucleotides not matched to a gene: 13. The CDR3 here is CASSLRAGGGETQYF. CDR3 bases: TGTGCCAGTTCCCTAAGGGCAGGGGGTGGAGAGACCCAGTACTTC.

V is TRBV9 and J is TRBJ1-2, with a possible D match to TRBD1 (6 bases). V was pared by 3 bases and J by 3 bases, with 9 bases between. The CDR3 totals 13 residues. CDR1 is SGDLS and CDR2 is YYNGEE in the germline V gene. Here the CDR3 reads CASSGTAYYGYTF. The CDR3 DNA reads TGTGCCAGCAGCGGGACAGCCTACTATGGCTACACCTTC.

Concerning this clonotype itself: This could be a read error, since a much larger clone is one nucleotide away. V gene TRBV27 combines with J gene TRBJ1-2; D uncertain. CDR3 length: 13 amino acids. Germline CDR1 reads MNHEY; CDR2 reads SMNVEV (reference sequence). With 5 bases removed from V and 6 bases from J, the gap between germline ends came to 13 bases. The CDR3 region is CASSDGSFDGYTF. The CDR3 DNA reads as TGTGCCAGCAGTGATGGCTCTTTCGATGGCTACACCTTC.

In this sample, this clonotype turned up many times. This chain links TRBV7-9 with TRBJ2-7; D perhaps matches TRBD1 (5 bases). Trimming took 5 bases from V and 6 from J, leaving 8 bases between them. The CDR3 runs 11 residues. Germline lookup yields CDR1 SEHNR and CDR2 FQNEAQ (reference sequence). The CDR3 sequence: CASSPGFEQYF. The DNA of the CDR3 is TGTGCCAGCAGCCCAGGGTTCGAGCAGTACTTC. The entire variable domain, with the rest obtained from reference TRBV7-9 and TRBJ2-7, is as follows: DTGVSQNPRHKITKRGQNVTFRCDPISEHNRLYWYRQTLGQGPEFLTYFQNEAQLEKSRLLSDRFSAERPKGSFSTLEIQRTEQGDSAMYLCASSPGFEQYFGPGTRLTVT.

This clonotype showed up just a few times. This may be a read error: a much more frequent sequence differs by one nucleotide. This chain uses TRBV12-5 with TRBJ2-5, with D perhaps assigned TRBD1 or TRBD2 (5 bases each). This CDR3 has 17 residues. Looked up from germline, CDR1 is LGHNT and CDR2 is FRNRAP. As DNA, the CDR3 is TGTGCTAGTGTTTTGTATCTCCCCGGGACGGGCCAAGAGACCCAGTACTTC. It codes for CASVLYLPGTGQETQYF.

This clonotype was seen at least ten times. The chain couples TRBV7-6 to TRBJ2-3; 9 bases line up with TRBD2. Germline V lookup: CDR1 SGHVS, CDR2 FNYEAQ. J lost 1 base, V lost 1 base, and 9 bases had no gene match. CDR3 length equals 18 residues. This chain's CDR3 is CASSLEGLSSGGTDTQYF. The DNA for the CDR3 is TGTGCCAGCAGCTTAGAAGGCTTATCTAGCGGGGGCACAGATACGCAGTATTTT.

The V and J genes are TRBV4-3 and TRBJ2-7; D not resolved. This CDR3 region has 15 residues. Germline loops: CDR1 LGHNA, CDR2 YSLEER. Trimming removed 0 bases at V and 3 bases at J, with 12 bases between. CDR3 region: CASSQEGGRIYEQYF. DNA of the CDR3: TGCGCCAGCAGCCAAGAAGGCGGCAGGATCTACGAGCAGTACTTC.

This clonotype was counted only a few times. The J gene is TRBJ2-5, the V gene TRBV7-9; no firm D call. CDR1 is SEHNR and CDR2 is FQNEAQ in the germline V gene (reference sequence). The CDR3 totals 15 residues. V dropped 0 bases and J dropped 5 bases, with 13 bases sitting between them. In DNA form, the CDR3 reads TGTGCCAGCAGCTTAGCACGCAGTATCGGTGAGACCCAGTACTTC. As protein: CASSLARSIGETQYF.

This clonotype was seen ten or more times. The V call is TRBV11-2, the J call TRBJ2-3; maybe TRBD1 (5 bases). Germline V gene sequence: CDR1 SGHAT, CDR2 FQNNGV. Trimming left V 3 bases short and J 4 bases short, with 11 bases between. The length of the CDR3 is 14 residues. The CDR3, as DNA: TGTGCCAGCAGCTTTACAAGGGGCTCAGATACGCAGTATTTT. It specifies CASSFTRGSDTQYF.

This clonotype has a handful of counts. The chain has TRBV2 and TRBJ2-7; D is undetermined. The germline V gene has CDR1 SNHLY and CDR2 FYNNEI. The CDR3 extends over 11 amino acids. V was pared by 3 bases and J by 4 bases, with 4 bases between. CDR3 coding DNA: TGTGCCAGCAGTGAGTTATACGAGCAGTACTTC. Its protein product is CASSELYEQYF.

This clonotype has a count of ten or more. This rearrangement joins TRBV7-3 to TRBJ2-5, with TRBD1 as a possible D gene (7 bases). From germline, CDR1 is SGHTA and CDR2 FQGTGA. The V end was cut by 2 bases, the J end by 6 bases, with 22 bases between. CDR3 size: 17 residues. In DNA, the CDR3 is TGTGCCAGCAGCTTAGGGACAGCGGGTGAGGCAGGGAAGACCCAGTACTTC. Its translation: CASSLGTAGEAGKTQYF.

This clonotype was observed many times. This sequence joins TRBV12-3 or TRBV12-4 and TRBJ2-2; the match to TRBD2 covers 12 bases. J gave up 5 bases and V 4 bases, and 8 bases lay outside the gene matches. This CDR3 comprises 17 residues. In DNA form, the CDR3 reads TGTGCCAGCAGTTCATACCCTAGCGGGAGGGGTACCGGGGAGCTGTTTTTT. Residues: CASSSYPSGRGTGELFF.

This clonotype was seen many times. The chain employs TRBV28 and TRBJ2-5; D ambiguous. Germline CDR1 reads MDHEN; CDR2 reads SYDVKM. Trimming left V 2 bases short and J 2 bases short, with 9 bases between. CDR3 size: 14 residues. In DNA, the CDR3 is TGTGCCAGCAGTTTAAGTAGTACACAAGAGACCCAGTACTTC. Residues: CASSLSSTQETQYF.

V and J are TRBV24-1 and TRBJ2-1; 15 positions agree with TRBD2. The CDR3 has 19 residues. V was clipped by 4 bases and J by 1 base; unmatched bases: 7. Germline values: CDR1 KGHDR, CDR2 SFDVKD. For the CDR3, the DNA is TGTGCCACCAGTGAGGCGGGACTAGCGGGAGGCCCGTCCTACAATGAGCAGTTCTTC. It encodes CATSEAGLAGGPSYNEQFF.

This clonotype was observed many times. This sequence joins TRBV30 and TRBJ1-1; D is undetermined. CDR3 size: 11 residues. The germline V and J ends were trimmed by 4 bases and 4 bases, with 7 bases remaining between them. The germline CDR1 and CDR2 sequences are GTSNPN and SVGIG (reference sequence). The CDR3: CAWNGGTEAFF. CDR3 DNA sequence: TGTGCCTGGAATGGCGGCACTGAAGCTTTCTTT.

This clonotype was found a few times. The chain combines TRBV27 with TRBJ1-4; D is undetermined. Germline V gene lookup returns CDR1 MNHEY and CDR2 SMNVEV (reference sequence). V lost 0 bases and J lost 8, with 13 bases in between. The CDR3 consists of 15 residues. Here the CDR3 reads CASSLSRAGGEKLFF. In nucleotides, the CDR3 is TGTGCCAGCAGTTTATCGAGGGCAGGAGGGGAAAAACTGTTTTTT.

The table lists this clonotype with many counts. This chain connects TRBV28 to TRBJ2-2; a possible D gene is TRBD1 (5 bases). The V gene's germline CDR1 is MDHEN and CDR2 SYDVKM. The V gene lost 2 bases and the J gene lost 4 bases, with 8 bases spanning the gap. This CDR3 has 14 residues. The CDR3 region has the DNA TGTGCCAGCAGTTTAAGGGGATTCACCGGGGAGCTGTTTTTT. Translated: CASSLRGFTGELFF. Filled out from reference TRBV28 and TRBJ2-2, the complete variable domain reads DVKVTQSSRYLVKRTGEKVFLECVQDMDHENMFWYRQDPGLGLRLIYFSYDVKMKEKGDIPEGYSVSREKKERFSLILESASTNQTSMYLCASSLRGFTGELFFGEGSRLTVL.

The CDR3 nucleotides are TGTGCCAGCAGCTCAGACTATCCATACCAGCAGTTCTTC. Translation gives CASSSDYPYQQFF. The chain employs TRBV7-2 and TRBJ2-1; weak D call: TRBD2 (5 bases). V was shortened by 4 bases and J by 11 bases, with 15 bases between the two germline ends. This CDR3 has 13 residues. Per the germline V gene, CDR1 is SGHTA and CDR2 is FQGNSA.

This clonotype was observed many times. The chain links TRBV7-3 to TRBJ1-1; tentatively, D is TRBD1 (5 bases). Germline V lookup: CDR1 SGHTA, CDR2 FQGTGA. V was cut by 4 bases and J by 1 base, with 10 bases left in between. The CDR3 consists of 14 residues. CDR3 loop: CASSSRDGNTEAFF. CDR3 nucleotides: TGTGCCAGCAGCTCCCGGGACGGGAACACTGAAGCTTTCTTT.

This clonotype showed up many times. This rearrangement joins TRBV28 to TRBJ2-7; TRBD1 agrees at 12 bases. This CDR3 spans 16 amino acids. Germline CDR1 reads MDHEN; CDR2 reads SYDVKM. J lost 4 bases, V lost 6 bases, and 10 bases had no gene match. The chain's CDR3 is CASSTLPGQGAYEQYF. The CDR3 coding sequence is TGTGCCAGCAGCACGCTACCGGGACAGGGGGCGTACGAGCAGTACTTC.

The chain is built from TRBV29-1 and TRBJ2-2; 15 nucleotides match TRBD2. The germline gives CDR1 SQVTM, CDR2 ANQGSEA. V trimming: 6 bases; J trimming: 4 bases; junction bases outside the gene matches: 9. CDR3 length equals 17 residues. CDR3 DNA: TGCAGCGTCGCCGGTGGACTAGCGGGAGGGCGCACCGGGGAGCTGTTTTTT. Encoded protein: CSVAGGLAGGRTGELFF.

This clonotype was detected ten times or more. The rearrangement uses TRBV19 and TRBJ2-7; D remains ambiguous. The CDR3 loop spans 13 amino acids. With 3 bases removed from V and 1 base from J, the gap between germline ends came to 7 bases. Germline lookup yields CDR1 LNHDA and CDR2 SQIVND (reference sequence). The CDR3, as DNA: TGTGCCAGTAGTATCGGAGATTCCTACGAGCAGTACTTC. Amino acid sequence: CASSIGDSYEQYF.

This clonotype was observed a few times. The chain recombines TRBV29-1 with TRBJ2-7; 8 bases map to TRBD2. J was trimmed by 5 bases and V by 5 bases; bases with no gene match: 5. In germline, CDR1 is SQVTM, CDR2 ANQGSEA. The CDR3 covers 12 residues. CDR3 amino acids: CSVWSGSNEQYF. CDR3 DNA sequence: TGCAGCGTTTGGAGCGGGAGCAACGAGCAGTACTTC.

The chain links TRBV5-1 to TRBJ1-4; D gene ambiguous. Germline assignment: CDR1 SGHRS and CDR2 YFSETQ. Trimming took off 0 bases at V and 5 bases at J, with 8 bases between the two ends. The CDR3 is made up of 14 amino acids. CDR3 in amino acids: CASSLVPENEKLFF. The DNA of the CDR3 is TGCGCCAGCAGCTTGGTACCAGAAAATGAAAAACTGTTTTTT.

J is TRBJ2-7 and V is TRBV13; TRBD2 matches 7 bases. The V gene's germline CDR1 is PRHDT and CDR2 FYEKMQ (reference sequence). Trimming cost V 5 bases and J 0 bases; bases outside gene matches: 4. The CDR3 is 14 amino acids. The CDR3 DNA sequence: TGTGCCAGCAGCCGTAGCGGGTTCTCCTACGAGCAGTACTTC. Its protein is CASSRSGFSYEQYF.

Many counts were recorded for this clonotype. This rearrangement joins TRBV2 to TRBJ2-2; the D is unclear. CDR1 is SNHLY and CDR2 is FYNNEI in the germline V gene. The germline V and J ends were trimmed by 4 bases and 6 bases, with 9 bases remaining between them. The CDR3 contains 13 residues. The CDR3 region is CASSVVFAGELFF. DNA of the CDR3: TGTGCCAGCAGTGTGGTTTTCGCCGGGGAGCTGTTTTTT. The whole variable domain, filled in from reference TRBV2 and TRBJ2-2, reads EPEVTQTPSHQVTQMGQEVILRCVPISNHLYFYWYRQILGQKVEFLVSFYNNEISEKSEIFDDQFSVERPDGSNFTLKIRSTKLEDSAMYFCASSVVFAGELFFGEGSRLTVL.

This clonotype came up a few times. V and J are TRBV7-9 and TRBJ1-2; D is perhaps TRBD1 (6 bases). Germline values: CDR1 SEHNR, CDR2 FQNEAQ (reference sequence). V lost 5 bases and J lost 1, with 17 bases in between. The CDR3 runs to 16 residues. CDR3 DNA: TGTGCCAGCAGCCTAGTGTCAGGGGCCCTTAACTATGGCTACACCTTC. It codes for CASSLVSGALNYGYTF.

The gene calls are TRBV15 and TRBJ1-6; D ambiguous. The V and J ends lost 5 bases and 9 bases respectively, with 8 bases between them. CDR3 length equals 12 residues. CDR1 and CDR2 (germline): LNHNV, YYDKDF (reference sequence). This CDR3 is CATSGSGSPLHF. Written as DNA, the CDR3 is TGTGCCACCAGCGGATCTGGTTCACCCCTCCACTTT.

In regard to this clonotype: This is likely a read error, given that the CDR3 carries no conserved phenylalanine or tryptophan at its end. The chain couples TRBV4-3 to TRBJ1-2; D gene ambiguous. Germline CDR1 and CDR2: LGHNA and YSLEER. This CDR3 has 14 residues. Deletions cut 0 bases from V and 3 bases from J, with 8 bases between. CDR3 in amino acids: CASSQDWADYGYTL. The CDR3 DNA reads as TGCGCCAGCAGCCAAGATTGGGCGGACTATGGCTACACCCTC.